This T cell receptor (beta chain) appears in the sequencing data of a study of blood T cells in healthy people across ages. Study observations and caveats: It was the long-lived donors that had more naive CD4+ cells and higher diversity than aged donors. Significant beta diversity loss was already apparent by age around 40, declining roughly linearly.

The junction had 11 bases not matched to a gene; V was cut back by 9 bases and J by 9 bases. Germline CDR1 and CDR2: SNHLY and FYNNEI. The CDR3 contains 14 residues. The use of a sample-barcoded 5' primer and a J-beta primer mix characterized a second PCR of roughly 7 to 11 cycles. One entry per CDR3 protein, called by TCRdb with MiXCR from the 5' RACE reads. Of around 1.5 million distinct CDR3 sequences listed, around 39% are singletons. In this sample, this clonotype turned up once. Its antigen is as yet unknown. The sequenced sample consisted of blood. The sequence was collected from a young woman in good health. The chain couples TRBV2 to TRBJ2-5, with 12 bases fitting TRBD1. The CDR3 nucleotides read TGTGCCAGAAGCCGGGACAGGGGGCGCGGAGCCCAGTACTTC. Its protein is CARSRDRGRGAQYF. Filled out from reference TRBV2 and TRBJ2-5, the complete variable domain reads EPEVTQTPSHQVTQMGQEVILRCVPISNHLYFYWYRQILGQKVEFLVSFYNNEISEKSEIFDDQFSVERPDGSNFTLKIRSTKLEDSAMYFCARSRDRGRGAQYFGPGTRLLVL.